These 30 T cell receptor beta chains came from one sample sequenced in a study of neoadjuvant anti-PD-1 for oral cavity cancer. Clones were sequenced by immunoSEQ multiplex PCR, and TCRdb holds only the in-frame ones, with some missing. The table includes 80,000 to 95,000 clones, approximately 80% detected once. This specimen consisted of PBMCs, obtained before nivolumab (anti-PD-1) treatment. The receptors come from a person between 40 and 80 years old with oral cavity squamous cell carcinoma.

CDR3 sequence (DNA): TGTGCCAGCAGCTTCGAGGCTAGCGGGAGCTACGAGCAGTACTTC. Encoded protein: CASSFEASGSYEQYF. The V call is TRBV5-6, the J call TRBJ2-7; 10 nucleotides match TRBD2. The CDR3 extends over 15 amino acids. The germline gives CDR1 SGHDT, CDR2 YYEEEE. After removal of 2 bases from V and 3 bases from J, the junction contained 5 bases not matched to a gene.

V and J are TRBV5-1 and TRBJ1-1; D is unclear. The CDR3 spans 14 residues. In germline, CDR1 is SGHRS, CDR2 YFSETQ. V was shortened by 0 bases and J by 3 bases, with 9 bases between the two germline ends. CDR3 nucleotides: TGCGCCAGCAGCTTGGATAGGGCGGACACTGAAGCTTTCTTT. Its protein product is CASSLDRADTEAFF.

V is TRBV19 and J is TRBJ2-1; 7 nucleotides match TRBD1. Unmatched junction bases numbered 6, after V lost 7 bases and J lost 0 bases. CDR3 length equals 15 residues. Per the germline V gene, CDR1 is LNHDA and CDR2 is SQIVND (reference sequence). The chain's CDR3 is CASTRGQSSYNEQFF. Written as DNA, the CDR3 is TGTGCCAGTACCCGGGGACAGAGCTCCTACAATGAGCAGTTCTTC. Complete variable domain (other parts from reference TRBV19 and TRBJ2-1): DGGITQSPKYLFRKEGQNVTLSCEQNLNHDAMYWYRQDPGQGLRLIYYSQIVNDFQKGDIAEGYSVSREKKESFPLTVTSAQKNPTAFYLCASTRGQSSYNEQFFGPGTRLTVL.

The gene calls are TRBV6-6 and TRBJ2-1, with no clear D. V lost 2 bases to trimming and J lost 0 bases, with 8 bases between them. The CDR3 loop spans 15 amino acids. The germline CDR1 and CDR2 sequences are MNHNY and SVGAGI (reference sequence). The CDR3 here is CASSYLEPSYNEQFF. CDR3 nucleotide sequence: TGTGCCAGCAGTTACCTCGAACCCTCCTACAATGAGCAGTTCTTC.

In this sample, this clone turned up once. The chain is built from TRBV6-1 and TRBJ2-7; 8 bases are shared with TRBD1. After removal of 8 bases from V and 2 bases from J, the junction contained 8 bases not matched to a gene. The germline V gene encodes CDR1 MNHNS and CDR2 SASEGT. This CDR3 is built from 14 residues. CDR3: CASGTGSLTYEQYF. CDR3 DNA: TGTGCCAGCGGGACAGGATCGCTCACCTACGAGCAGTACTTC.

This chain connects TRBV2 to TRBJ2-5; 8 nucleotides agree with TRBD2. The CDR3 sequence is 15 residues long. J gave up 3 bases and V 7 bases, and 10 bases lay outside the gene matches. In germline, CDR1 is SNHLY, CDR2 FYNNEI. This CDR3 is CASKGSGLVEETQYF. Written as DNA, the CDR3 is TGTGCCAGCAAGGGGTCGGGACTAGTGGAAGAGACCCAGTACTTC. Complete variable domain (other parts from reference TRBV2 and TRBJ2-5): EPEVTQTPSHQVTQMGQEVILRCVPISNHLYFYWYRQILGQKVEFLVSFYNNEISEKSEIFDDQFSVERPDGSNFTLKIRSTKLEDSAMYFCASKGSGLVEETQYFGPGTRLLVL.

This clone was found a few times. The V and J genes are TRBV27 and TRBJ2-7; TRBD2 is a possible D gene (6 bases). The CDR3 has 15 amino acids. Trimming removed 2 bases from V and 2 bases from J, with 13 bases in between. Germline CDR1 and CDR2: MNHEY and SMNVEV (reference sequence). This CDR3 reads CASSLGTGKTYEQYF. CDR3 nucleotides: TGTGCCAGCAGTTTAGGGACTGGCAAGACCTACGAGCAGTACTTC.

This clone was observed a single time. The chain uses TRBV11-2 and TRBJ1-1; no clear D gene. The CDR3 is 13 amino acids. The germline V gene has CDR1 SGHAT and CDR2 FQNNGV. The V end lost 3 bases, the J end lost 1 base, and 6 bases lay between the germline ends. The CDR3, as DNA: TGTGCCAGCAGCTTGGTAGGGAACACTGAAGCTTTCTTT. Translated: CASSLVGNTEAFF. The full variable domain, rest sourced from reference TRBV11-2 and TRBJ1-1, is EAGVAQSPRYKIIEKRQSVAFWCNPISGHATLYWYQQILGQGPKLLIQFQNNGVVDDSQLPKDRFSAERLKGVDSTLKIQPAKLEDSAVYLCASSLVGNTEAFFGQGTRLTVV.

The chain has TRBV5-8 and TRBJ2-2, with D hard to call. The CDR3 has 17 amino acids. V was cut by 5 bases and J by 5 bases, with 22 bases left in between. Germline CDR1 SGHTS, CDR2 YDEGEE. The CDR3 region is CASSFDIDILVTGELFF. The CDR3 bases are TGTGCCAGCAGTTTCGATATTGACATTTTGGTGACCGGGGAGCTGTTTTTT.

This clone was counted once. J is TRBJ2-1 and V is TRBV15; D gene uncertain. The ends were cut back, 0 bases at V and 3 bases at J, with 6 bases in the middle. Germline V lookup: CDR1 LNHNV, CDR2 YYDKDF (reference sequence). There are 14 residues in the CDR3. This CDR3 reads CATSRDRNYNEQFF. The CDR3 DNA reads TGTGCCACCAGCAGAGATCGCAACTACAATGAGCAGTTCTTC.

The CDR3 region has the DNA TGCGCCAGCAGCAGGACAGGGGGCGGCAATCAGCCCCAGCATTTT. Translating it yields CASSRTGGGNQPQHF. V and J are TRBV5-1 and TRBJ1-5, with 11 bases identical to TRBD1. From germline, CDR1 is SGHRS and CDR2 YFSETQ. J lost 2 bases, V lost 4 bases, and 2 bases had no gene match. The CDR3 length is 15 residues.

V gene TRBV29-1 combines with J gene TRBJ1-1; D is unresolved. Germline CDR1 reads SQVTM; CDR2 reads ANQGSEA. CDR3 size: 13 residues. V gave up 0 bases and J gave up 2 bases, with 7 bases separating them. CDR3 loop: CSVEETENTEAFF. The CDR3 region has the DNA TGCAGCGTTGAAGAGACCGAAAACACTGAAGCTTTCTTT.

This clone showed up just once. The chain uses TRBV5-1 and TRBJ2-1, with 9 bases identical to TRBD2. Germline V gene data show CDR1 as SGHRS and CDR2 as YFSETQ. CDR3 size: 15 residues. With 4 bases clipped from V and 5 bases from J, the junction kept 7 bases outside the gene matches. CDR3: CASSAGGGRDNEQFF. CDR3 nucleotide sequence: TGCGCCAGCAGCGCCGGAGGCGGGAGGGACAATGAGCAGTTCTTC.

CDR3 DNA sequence: TGTGCCATCAGTGATGGAGAGAATCAGCCCCAGCATTTT. It specifies CAISDGENQPQHF. The chain joins TRBV10-3 to TRBJ1-5; the D is unclear. Trimming removed 3 bases from V and 4 bases from J, with 7 bases in between. The CDR3 spans 13 residues. From germline, CDR1 is ENHRY and CDR2 SYGVKD.

The chain recombines TRBV6-5 with TRBJ2-7; D ambiguous. V gave up 5 bases and J gave up 5 bases, with 13 bases separating them. CDR1 MNHEY and CDR2 SVGAGI come from the germline V gene. The CDR3 runs 13 residues. The DNA for the CDR3 is TGTGCCAGCAGTCCCTCCCTGGGCCACGAGCAGTACTTC. It is translated as CASSPSLGHEQYF.

The rearrangement joins TRBV7-9 to TRBJ1-5, with a weak D call TRBD1 (5 bases). The V end lost 0 bases, the J end lost 2 bases, and 14 bases lay between the germline ends. The CDR3 has 17 residues. The germline CDR1 and CDR2 sequences are SEHNR and FQNEAQ (reference sequence). The CDR3 bases are TGTGCCAGCAGCTTAGCGCTAGGGGATGGTGGCAATCAGCCCCAGCATTTT. This sequence encodes CASSLALGDGGNQPQHF.

The V call is TRBV29-1, the J call TRBJ2-7; 8 bases map to TRBD1. This CDR3 is 15 amino acids long. Germline trimming cut 1 base from V and 0 bases from J; bases unmatched to any gene: 5. Germline CDR1 is SQVTM and CDR2 is ANQGSEA. The CDR3 nucleotides read TGCAGCGTTGAAGCCACCGGGACAGGCTCCTACGAGCAGTACTTC. It encodes CSVEATGTGSYEQYF.

The chain uses TRBV10-3 and TRBJ2-3; TRBD2 agrees at 12 bases. This CDR3 has 17 residues. Germline values: CDR1 ENHRY, CDR2 SYGVKD. V shed 0 bases and J 4 bases; nucleotides not matched to a gene: 5. The CDR3, as DNA: TGTGCCATCAGTGAGTCGCTAGCGGGAGGGATCGCAGATACGCAGTATTTT. Amino acids: CAISESLAGGIADTQYF.

This chain uses TRBV7-3 with TRBJ2-2; 14 bases are a match to TRBD2. Germline CDR1 is SGHTA and CDR2 is FQGTGA. The ends lost 3 bases at V and 6 bases at J; junction bases unmatched: 6. CDR3 size: 17 residues. The CDR3 is CASSFRLAGGPSGELFF. The CDR3 region has the DNA TGTGCCAGCAGCTTTAGACTAGCGGGAGGGCCGTCCGGGGAGCTGTTTTTT.

The chain is built from TRBV4-2 and TRBJ1-2; no definite D call. The CDR3 spans 14 residues. Looked up from germline, CDR1 is LGHNA and CDR2 is YNFKEQ. The germline V and J ends were trimmed by 0 bases and 7 bases, with 12 bases remaining between them. The CDR3 DNA reads as TGTGCCAGCAGCCAAGAAAGCCGGGTTGGTGGCTACACCTTC. This translates into CASSQESRVGGYTF.

The chain combines TRBV12-5 with TRBJ2-7; D is tentatively TRBD1 or TRBD2 (5 bases each). V was clipped by 1 base and J by 7 bases, with 11 bases between them. This CDR3 is built from 13 residues. Germline CDR1 LGHNT, CDR2 FRNRAP. CDR3 amino acids: CASGLGPGREQYF. Written as DNA, the CDR3 is TGTGCTAGTGGTTTGGGACCGGGACGGGAGCAGTACTTC.

V usage is TRBV5-1 and J usage is TRBJ1-1; D is possibly TRBD1 (6 bases). The ends were cut back, 0 bases at V and 4 bases at J, with 10 bases in the middle. The germline gives CDR1 SGHRS, CDR2 YFSETQ. The CDR3 spans 14 residues. The CDR3 nucleotides are TGCGCCAGCAGCTTGGGACAGGACAGCACTGAAGCTTTCTTT. It encodes CASSLGQDSTEAFF.

This clone has just a few counts. The CDR3 here is CASITGGDYGYTF. As DNA, the CDR3 is TGTGCCAGCATAACAGGGGGTGACTATGGCTACACCTTC. The genes are TRBV28 and TRBJ1-2; 8 positions agree with TRBD1. Trimming cost V 7 bases and J 3 bases; bases outside gene matches: 4. There are 13 residues in the CDR3. CDR1 MDHEN and CDR2 SYDVKM come from the germline V gene.

The V gene is TRBV6-6, the J gene TRBJ2-1; D gene ambiguous. V was shortened by 2 bases and J by 10 bases, with 3 bases between the two germline ends. This CDR3 spans 10 amino acids. Germline V gene sequence: CDR1 MNHNY, CDR2 SVGAGI (reference sequence). The CDR3 DNA sequence: TGTGCCAGCAGTTACAGCGAGCAGTTCTTC. Translating it yields CASSYSEQFF.

V usage is TRBV28 and J usage is TRBJ2-1; 7 nucleotides agree with TRBD1. This CDR3 has 17 residues. Germline V gene sequence: CDR1 MDHEN, CDR2 SYDVKM. The V gene end was trimmed by 4 bases and the J gene end by 8 bases; junction bases not matched to a gene: 17. The DNA for the CDR3 is TGTGCCAGCAGTTCCTCCCGTGACAGGGACCACATGGATGAGCAGTTCTTC. Its translation: CASSSSRDRDHMDEQFF.

V usage is TRBV6-5 and J usage is TRBJ2-7, with TRBD1 matching over 8 bases. J was trimmed by 4 bases and V by 7 bases; bases with no gene match: 12. The V gene's germline CDR1 is MNHEY and CDR2 SVGAGI. The CDR3 sequence is 15 residues long. The CDR3 loop reads CASTTLGQGGYEQYF. DNA for the CDR3: TGTGCCAGCACCACCCTAGGACAGGGTGGATACGAGCAGTACTTC.

CDR3 region: CASSLVLGPGDEQFF. In nucleotides, the CDR3 is TGTGCCAGCAGCTTAGTGCTAGGGCCTGGGGATGAGCAGTTCTTC. This chain connects TRBV7-9 to TRBJ2-1; no firm D call. Germline values: CDR1 SEHNR, CDR2 FQNEAQ (reference sequence). The CDR3 contains 15 residues. V was pared by 1 base and J by 8 bases, with 15 bases between.

The rearrangement uses TRBV29-1 and TRBJ2-1, with 9 bases identical to TRBD2. The V segment lost 1 base and the J segment 10 bases; nucleotides outside the gene matches: 11. Germline V gives CDR1 SQVTM, CDR2 ANQGSEA. The CDR3 consists of 15 residues. CDR3 region: CSVEGTASGIREQFF. CDR3 DNA: TGCAGCGTTGAAGGGACGGCTAGCGGGATCCGAGAGCAGTTCTTC.

V gene TRBV2 combines with J gene TRBJ2-5; 13 nucleotides agree with TRBD2. CDR1 and CDR2 (germline): SNHLY, FYNNEI. V was clipped by 3 bases and J by 5 bases; unmatched bases: 3. The CDR3 contains 15 residues. The CDR3 DNA sequence: TGTGCCAGCAGTGACTTACTAGCGGGAGGGGAGACCCAGTACTTC. It specifies CASSDLLAGGETQYF.

The rearrangement joins TRBV19 to TRBJ2-1; 11 bases are a match to TRBD2. Germline-derived CDR1 and CDR2 are LNHDA and SQIVND (reference sequence). After removal of 4 bases from V and 3 bases from J, the junction contained 2 bases not matched to a gene. The CDR3 spans 15 residues. CDR3 protein: CASSRGLADYNEQFF. The DNA of the CDR3 is TGTGCCAGTAGTAGGGGACTAGCGGACTACAATGAGCAGTTCTTC.